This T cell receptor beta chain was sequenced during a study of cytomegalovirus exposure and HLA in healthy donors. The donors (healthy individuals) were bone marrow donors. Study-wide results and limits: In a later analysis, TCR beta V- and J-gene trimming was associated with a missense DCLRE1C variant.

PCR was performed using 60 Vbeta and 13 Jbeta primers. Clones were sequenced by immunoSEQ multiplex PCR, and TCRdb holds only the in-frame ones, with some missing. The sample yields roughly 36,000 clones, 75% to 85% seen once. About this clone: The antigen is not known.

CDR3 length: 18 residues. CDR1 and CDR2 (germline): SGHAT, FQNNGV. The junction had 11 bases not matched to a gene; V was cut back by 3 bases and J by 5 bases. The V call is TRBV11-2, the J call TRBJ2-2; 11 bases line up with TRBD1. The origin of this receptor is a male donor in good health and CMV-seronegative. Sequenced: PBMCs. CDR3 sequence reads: CASSFSTGTGGDTGELFF. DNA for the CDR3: TGTGCCAGCAGCTTTAGCACCGGGACAGGGGGGGATACCGGGGAGCTGTTTTTT.